This T cell receptor beta chain came from a study of T cell responses to AZD1222 COVID-19 vaccine. Notes on the study in general: Spike-specific TCR depth and breadth grew after two AZD1222 doses. White British donors predominated, females outnumbered males, and clonal diversity was possibly underestimated.

Clones were sequenced by immunoSEQ multiplex PCR, and TCRdb holds only the in-frame ones, with some missing. The sample lists some 83,000 clones, roughly 83% seen once, with roughly 8.7% in the top ten. As regards this clone: The antigen remains unidentified.

The germline V and J ends were trimmed by 0 bases and 4 bases, with 10 bases remaining between them. Per germline, CDR1 SGHRS and CDR2 YFSETQ. The CDR3 is 14 residues long. Source: peripheral blood, taken on day 0 of AZD1222 vaccination. The chain carries TRBV5-1 and TRBJ1-1; D perhaps matches TRBD1 (6 bases). This clonotype originated in an adult in good health. The CDR3 region has the DNA TGCGCCAGCAGCTTGGCGGGGGGGCCCACTGAAGCTTTCTTT. Its translation is CASSLAGGPTEAFF.